This TCR beta chain was retrieved from a study of cytomegalovirus exposure and HLA in healthy donors. The wider study: Out of approximately 170 million T cells, an earlier analysis found about 120 million unique TCR beta sequences in total. The study's findings and limits: Many donors shared some public TCRs, even though most TCR sequences were rare. TCR beta chains numbering more than 150 were designated cytomegalovirus-associated.

Participants comprised healthy donors of bone marrow. This clone showed up just a few times. The antigen is unknown. The PCR had 60 Vbeta and 13 Jbeta primers. Clones were read by immunoSEQ multiplex PCR, and TCRdb kept only the in-frame ones, dropping some. The sample lists some 120,000 clones; about 74% were seen once. Sequenced material: PBMCs. The sequence derives from a female donor in good health and CMV-seronegative.

CDR3 residues: CASSNLPKEAFF. The CDR3 DNA follows: TGTGCCAGCAGCAACCTCCCGAAGGAGGCTTTCTTT. The chain uses TRBV6-6 and TRBJ1-1; D unresolved. CDR1 and CDR2 (germline): MNHNY, SVGAGI (reference sequence). The germline V and J ends were trimmed by 6 bases and 11 bases, with 16 bases remaining between them. This CDR3 has 12 amino acids.